This TCR beta chain was recovered during a study of shared clonotypes between healthy human individuals. General study points: Non-shared clonotypes showed lower generation probabilities than clonotypes common to all four donors.

TCRdb keeps only in-frame clones here, not all; method: immunoSEQ multiplex PCR. The sample includes more than 900,000 clones, around 78% of them seen just once. Concerning this clone: Its antigen is not known.

V gave up 2 bases and J gave up 2 bases; unmatched junction bases: 1. The CDR3 is 15 amino acids. Germline V gene lookup returns CDR1 SGHRS and CDR2 YFSETQ. The V call is TRBV5-1, the J call TRBJ2-5, with 12 nucleotides matching TRBD2. The receptor was derived from a man younger than 35 in good health. Some clones in this sample may be carry-over from other donors' samples. The sample taken for sequencing was memory CD4+ T cells from PBMCs. Indicated subset: CD45RA-negative fraction. The DNA of the CDR3 is TGCGCCAGCAGCTTTGGACTAGCGGGGCAAGAGACCCAGTACTTC. Amino acid sequence: CASSFGLAGQETQYF.